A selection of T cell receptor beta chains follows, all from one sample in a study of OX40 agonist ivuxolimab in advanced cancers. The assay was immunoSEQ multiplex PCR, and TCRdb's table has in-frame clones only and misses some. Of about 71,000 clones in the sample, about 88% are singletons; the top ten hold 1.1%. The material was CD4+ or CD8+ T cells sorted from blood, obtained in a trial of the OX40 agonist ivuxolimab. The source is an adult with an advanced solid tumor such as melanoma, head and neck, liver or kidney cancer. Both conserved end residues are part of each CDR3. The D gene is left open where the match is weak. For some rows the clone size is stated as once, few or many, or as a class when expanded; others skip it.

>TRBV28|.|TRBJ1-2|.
CASSYREGYTF
TGTGCCAGCAGTTACAGGGAGGGCTACACCTTC
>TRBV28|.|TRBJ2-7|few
CASSYSYEQYF
TGTGCCAGCAGTTACTCCTACGAGCAGTACTTC
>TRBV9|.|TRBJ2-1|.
CASSGPARDEQFF
TGTGCCAGCAGCGGGCCCGCCCGGGATGAGCAGTTCTTC
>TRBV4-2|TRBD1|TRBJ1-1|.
CASSKRPTGEGTEAFF
TGTGCCAGCAGCAAACGACCGACAGGGGAGGGCACTGAAGCTTTCTTT
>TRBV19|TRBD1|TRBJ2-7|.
CASSITGGHEQYF
TGTGCCAGTAGTATTACAGGGGGGCACGAGCAGTACTTC
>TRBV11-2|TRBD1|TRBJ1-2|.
CASSLEATGVVYGYTF
TGTGCCAGCAGCTTGGAGGCAACAGGGGTTGTCTATGGCTACACCTTC
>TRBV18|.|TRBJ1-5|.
CASSQGSNQPQHF
TGTGCCAGCTCCCAGGGGAGCAATCAGCCCCAGCATTTT
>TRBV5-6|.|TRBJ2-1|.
CASSLAGSSYNEQFF
TGTGCCAGCAGCTTGGCCGGTAGCTCCTACAATGAGCAGTTCTTC
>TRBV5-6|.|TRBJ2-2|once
CASTSRTGELFF
TGTGCCAGCACCTCGAGGACCGGGGAGCTGTTTTTT
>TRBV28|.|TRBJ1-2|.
CASLQQGSDGYTF
TGTGCCAGTCTACAACAGGGATCGGATGGCTACACCTTC
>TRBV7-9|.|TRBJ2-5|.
CASSLSGQETQYF
TGTGCCAGCAGCTTGAGTGGGCAAGAGACCCAGTACTTC
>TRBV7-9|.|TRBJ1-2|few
CASSVIKGGYTF
TGTGCCAGCAGCGTCATTAAGGGTGGCTACACCTTC
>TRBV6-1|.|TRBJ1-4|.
CASSEGGFAEKLFF
TGTGCCAGCAGTGAAGGAGGGTTTGCGGAAAAACTGTTTTTT
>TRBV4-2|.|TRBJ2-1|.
CASSPPSGSRNEQFF
TGTGCCAGCAGCCCTCCATCTGGTTCAAGGAATGAGCAGTTCTTC
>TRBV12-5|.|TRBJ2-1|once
CASGFSGSYNEQFF
TGTGCTAGTGGTTTTAGCGGCAGCTACAATGAGCAGTTCTTC
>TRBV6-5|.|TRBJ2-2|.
CASSRFGTGELFF
TGTGCCAGCAGCCGGTTTGGCACCGGGGAGCTGTTTTTT
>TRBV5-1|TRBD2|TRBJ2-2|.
CASSPLAGAGTGELFF
TGCGCCAGCAGCCCCTTAGCGGGAGCGGGCACCGGGGAGCTGTTTTTT
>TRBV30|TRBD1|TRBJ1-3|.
CAWGQGTGNTIYF
TGTGCCTGGGGACAGGGGACTGGAAACACCATATATTTT
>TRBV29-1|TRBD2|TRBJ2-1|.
CSVDGLAPDNEQFF
TGCAGCGTTGACGGACTAGCGCCTGACAATGAGCAGTTCTTC
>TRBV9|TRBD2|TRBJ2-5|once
CASSPSGSGTQETQYF
TGTGCCAGCAGCCCATCGGGTAGCGGGACCCAAGAGACCCAGTACTTC
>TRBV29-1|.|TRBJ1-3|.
CSVEDGGNTIYF
TGCAGCGTTGAAGATGGCGGAAACACCATATATTTT
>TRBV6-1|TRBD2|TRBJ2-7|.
CASSERGRVAGHSYEQYF
TGTGCCAGCAGTGAAAGAGGGAGGGTAGCGGGACACTCCTACGAGCAGTACTTC
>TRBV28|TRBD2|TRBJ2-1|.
CASSGTSGSYNEQFF
TGTGCCAGCAGTGGTACTAGCGGGAGTTACAATGAGCAGTTCTTC
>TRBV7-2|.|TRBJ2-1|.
CASRDEGPTYNEQFF
TGTGCCAGCAGGGATGAGGGTCCCACCTACAATGAGCAGTTCTTC
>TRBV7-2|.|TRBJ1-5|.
CASTPGGVGNQPQHF
TGTGCCAGCACCCCTGGGGGGGTGGGCAATCAGCCCCAGCATTTT
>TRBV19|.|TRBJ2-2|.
CASSRRERFTGELFF
TGTGCCAGTAGTAGACGGGAGCGATTCACCGGGGAGCTGTTTTTT
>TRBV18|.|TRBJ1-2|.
CASSPSNRGSWVYGYTF
TGTGCCAGCTCACCCTCCAATAGGGGAAGCTGGGTCTATGGCTACACCTTC
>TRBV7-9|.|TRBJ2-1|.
CASSLTGEQFF
TGTGCCAGCAGCTTAACGGGTGAGCAGTTCTTC
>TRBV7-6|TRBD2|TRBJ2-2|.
CASSSPTSENTGELFF
TGTGCCAGCAGCTCCCCGACTAGCGAGAACACCGGGGAGCTGTTTTTT